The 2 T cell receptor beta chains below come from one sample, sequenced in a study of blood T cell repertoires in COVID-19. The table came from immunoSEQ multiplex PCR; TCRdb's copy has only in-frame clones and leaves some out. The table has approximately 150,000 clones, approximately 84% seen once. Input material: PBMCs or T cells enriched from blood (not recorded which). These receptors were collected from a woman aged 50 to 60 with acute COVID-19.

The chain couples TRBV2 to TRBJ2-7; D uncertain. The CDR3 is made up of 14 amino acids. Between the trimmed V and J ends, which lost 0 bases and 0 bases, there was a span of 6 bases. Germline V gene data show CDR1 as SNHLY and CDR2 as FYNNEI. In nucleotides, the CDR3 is TGTGCCAGCAGTGAAGCCCGCTACTCCTACGAGCAGTACTTC. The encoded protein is CASSEARYSYEQYF.

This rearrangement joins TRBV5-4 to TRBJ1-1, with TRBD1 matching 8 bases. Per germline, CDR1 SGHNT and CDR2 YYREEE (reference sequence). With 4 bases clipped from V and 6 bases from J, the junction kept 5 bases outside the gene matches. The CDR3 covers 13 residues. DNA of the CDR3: TGTGCCAGCAGCGTGGACAGGGACGCTGAAGCTTTCTTT. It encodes CASSVDRDAEAFF.